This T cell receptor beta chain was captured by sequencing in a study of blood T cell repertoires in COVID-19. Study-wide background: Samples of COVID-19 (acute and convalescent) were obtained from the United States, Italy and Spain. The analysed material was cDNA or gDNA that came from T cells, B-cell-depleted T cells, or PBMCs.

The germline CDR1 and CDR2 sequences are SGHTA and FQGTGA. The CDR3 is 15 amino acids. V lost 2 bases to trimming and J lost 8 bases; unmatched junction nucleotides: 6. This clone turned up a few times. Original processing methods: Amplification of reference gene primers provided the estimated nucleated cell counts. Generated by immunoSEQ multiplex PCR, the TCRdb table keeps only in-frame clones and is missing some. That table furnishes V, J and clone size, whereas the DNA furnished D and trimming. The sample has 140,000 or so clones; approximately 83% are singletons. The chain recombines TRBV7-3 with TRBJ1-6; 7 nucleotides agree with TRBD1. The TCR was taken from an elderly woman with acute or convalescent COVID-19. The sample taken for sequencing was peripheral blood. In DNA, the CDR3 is TGTGCCAGCAGCTTACAAGGAGGGGGCGATTCACCCCTCCACTTT. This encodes CASSLQGGGDSPLHF. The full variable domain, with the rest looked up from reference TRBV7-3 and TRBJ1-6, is GAGVSQTPSNKVTEKGKYVELRCDPISGHTALYWYRQSLGQGPEFLIYFQGTGAADDSGLPNDRFFAVRPEGSVSTLKIQRTERGDSAVYLCASSLQGGGDSPLHFGNGTRLTVT.